This entry lists 7 T cell receptor beta chains sequenced from one sample in a study of regulatory T cells in long-lasting Graves disease. As to time point: newly diagnosed GD, antithyroid drugs for less than 3 months. PBMC RNA was the source of the TCR library. Both iRepertoire HTBI primers and Arm-PCR of CDR3 regions were used to build the TCR beta libraries. MiXCR was run by TCRdb on the multiplex PCR reads, yielding one entry per CDR3 protein. The table has some 330,000 distinct CDR3 sequences, about 12% seen once. These data were also filed under a second study, of T cells in Graves' hyperthyroidism and ophthalmopathy.

Sequenced here: peripheral blood mononuclear cells (PBMCs), sampled at new diagnosis, from a patient treated with antithyroid drugs. The receptor set was obtained from a woman between 18 and 29 years old with Graves disease.

V and J are TRBV10-3 and TRBJ2-5; D remains unclear. The germline CDR1 and CDR2 sequences are ENHRY and SYGVKD. Trimming cost V 7 bases and J 1 base, with 7 bases left between them. The CDR3 spans 12 residues. The CDR3: CAIKGTQETQYF. The CDR3 DNA reads TGTGCCATCAAGGGCACCCAAGAGACCCAGTACTTC.

The chain carries TRBV6-2 or TRBV6-3 and TRBJ2-1; 12 bases are a match to TRBD2. From germline, CDR1 is MNHEY and CDR2 SVGEGT. J lost 2 bases, V lost 2 bases, and 7 bases had no gene match. This CDR3 region has 18 residues. CDR3 sequence reads: CASSYLRTSGAAYNEQFF. DNA for the CDR3: TGTGCCAGCAGTTACCTCCGGACTAGCGGGGCAGCCTACAATGAGCAGTTCTTC.

This chain joins TRBV25-1 and TRBJ1-2; tentative D call: TRBD1 (6 bases). The CDR3 has 14 amino acids. Germline V CDR1 and CDR2: MGHDK, SYGVNS. Trimming took off 3 bases at V and 4 bases at J, with 12 bases between the two ends. The CDR3 region has the DNA TGTGCCAGCAGTGATCGGGGGGACACCTATGGCTACACCTTC. Protein: CASSDRGDTYGYTF.

This clonotype was observed many times. This sequence joins TRBV12-3 or TRBV12-4 and TRBJ1-2; D is possibly TRBD1 (5 bases). The CDR3 sequence is 14 residues long. The ends were cut back, 3 bases at V and 3 bases at J, with 11 bases in the middle. DNA of the CDR3: TGTGCCAGCAGTTTTTCAGGGAGTGACTATGGCTACACCTTC. Protein sequence: CASSFSGSDYGYTF.

This clonotype appeared many times. CDR3 region: CSASIGILHNEQFF. CDR3 DNA: TGCAGTGCTAGTATCGGGATCCTGCACAATGAGCAGTTCTTC. This rearrangement joins TRBV20-1 to TRBJ2-1, with a tentative D call TRBD2 (5 bases). Looked up from germline, CDR1 is DFQATT and CDR2 is SNEGSKA (reference sequence). V lost 3 bases, J lost 5 bases, and 14 bases lay in between. This CDR3 is 14 amino acids long.

The table lists this clonotype with many counts. The rearrangement links TRBV12-3 or TRBV12-4 to TRBJ2-3; the match to TRBD2 covers 13 bases. V lost 5 bases to trimming and J lost 4 bases; unmatched junction nucleotides: 9. This CDR3 comprises 17 residues. The CDR3 DNA sequence: TGTGCCAGCAGTACCGTGGTTGGACTAGCGGGAGCAGATACGCAGTATTTT. Amino acids: CASSTVVGLAGADTQYF.

This clonotype was picked up many times. The rearrangement uses TRBV2 and TRBJ2-7; 8 bases line up with TRBD2. CDR3 size: 15 residues. Per the germline V gene, CDR1 is SNHLY and CDR2 is FYNNEI. Trimming cost V 7 bases and J 2 bases; bases outside gene matches: 10. CDR3 in DNA: TGTGCCAGCACTCACTCCCAGGGACTAGCCTACGAGCAGTACGTC. Protein product: CASTHSQGLAYEQYV.